Following are 16 T cell receptor beta chains from one sample sequenced in a study of blood T cell repertoires in COVID-19 (dated by TCRdb to 2018 to 2020). The protocol used for the library was the immunoSEQ multiplex PCR assay. The clones in this table, taken by TCRdb from immuneACCESS, are in-frame only. Not every clone is retained; where verified, under half of the shortfall comes from an unresolved V gene, and the cause of the rest is unknown. The sample profile shows tens of thousands of clones; 75% to 85% of them were found once. The top ten hold 15% to 20% of the sample. The specimen was peripheral blood. The receptors here all came from a woman aged 80 or over with acute or convalescent COVID-19.

The rearrangement links TRBV11-2 to TRBJ2-2; 9 nucleotides align to TRBD2. Germline CDR1 and CDR2: SGHAT and FQNNGV. The CDR3 length is 15 residues. V dropped 6 bases and J dropped 5; count of bases not matched to a gene: 7. In DNA, the CDR3 is TGTGCCAGCAGTCAGACTAGCGGCCATACCGGGGAGCTGTTTTTT. Its protein is CASSQTSGHTGELFF.

The V call is TRBV11-1, the J call TRBJ2-1, with 9 positions matching TRBD2. The germline V gene encodes CDR1 SGHAT and CDR2 FQDESV (reference sequence). Trimming at V came to 7 bases and at J to 1 base, leaving 2 bases not matched to a gene. The CDR3 extends over 14 amino acids. The CDR3 spells CASTAGGSYNEQFF. The CDR3 DNA sequence: TGTGCCAGCACGGCGGGGGGGTCCTACAATGAGCAGTTCTTC.

The chain combines TRBV18 with TRBJ2-1; 8 positions agree with TRBD2. Germline CDR1 and CDR2: KGHSH and LQKENI. The CDR3 consists of 16 residues. Germline trimming cut 1 base from V and 5 bases from J; bases unmatched to any gene: 7. The CDR3 DNA is TGTGCCAGCTCACCACTGATGAGCGGGGGTGACAATGAGCAGTTCTTC. It codes for CASSPLMSGGDNEQFF.

The chain employs TRBV6-2 or TRBV6-3 and TRBJ1-6; no firm D call. Trimming stripped 6 bases from V and 0 bases from J, with 12 bases between. In germline, CDR1 is MNHEY, CDR2 SVGEGT. The CDR3 is 16 residues long. CDR3 DNA: TGTGCCAGCAGCCCTAATCCCGTCTCCTATAATTCACCCCTCCACTTT. The encoded protein is CASSPNPVSYNSPLHF.

V is TRBV10-3 and J is TRBJ1-4; 10 bases are a match to TRBD1. The CDR3 is made up of 15 amino acids. Germline values: CDR1 ENHRY, CDR2 SYGVKD. Trimming removed 10 bases from V and 4 bases from J; junction bases left unmatched: 9. The CDR3 here is CANIGTGAINEKLFF. Here the CDR3 DNA reads TGTGCCAACATCGGGACAGGGGCCATTAATGAAAAACTGTTTTTT.

The J gene is TRBJ2-7, the V gene TRBV6-5; 8 nucleotides agree with TRBD1. This CDR3 comprises 15 residues. Germline CDR1 is MNHEY and CDR2 is SVGAGI. V shed 2 bases, J shed 2 bases, and the junction held 5 bases outside the gene matches. In nucleotides, the CDR3 is TGTGCCAGCAGTTACGGGACAGGATTTGCCTACGAGCAGTACTTC. This codes for CASSYGTGFAYEQYF.

The gene calls are TRBV10-3 and TRBJ1-1, with 8 bases aligning to TRBD1. Germline assignment: CDR1 ENHRY and CDR2 SYGVKD. This CDR3 is 14 amino acids long. With 2 bases clipped from V and 1 base from J, the junction kept 0 bases outside the gene matches. CDR3 in amino acids: CAISEGQGNTEAFF. Written as DNA, the CDR3 is TGTGCCATCAGTGAGGGACAGGGGAACACTGAAGCTTTCTTT.

The V and J genes are TRBV7-2 and TRBJ1-1, with D uncertain. The CDR3 consists of 14 residues. V lost 4 bases, J lost 8 bases, and 17 bases lay in between. The germline CDR1 and CDR2 sequences are SGHTA and FQGNSA. The CDR3 DNA reads as TGTGCCAGCAGCTATGTCGACGGACTCTGGGAAGCTTTCTTT. It is translated as CASSYVDGLWEAFF.

V and J are TRBV6-2 or TRBV6-3 and TRBJ2-5; D unresolved. The germline V and J ends were trimmed by 0 bases and 7 bases, with 15 bases remaining between them. CDR1 is MNHEY and CDR2 is SVGEGT in the germline V gene. The CDR3 totals 15 residues. The CDR3 reads CASSYSISWSGTQYF. CDR3 sequence (DNA): TGTGCCAGCAGTTACTCGATATCCTGGTCGGGGACCCAGTACTTC.

This clone was found a few times. The chain combines TRBV5-1 with TRBJ1-2; TRBD1 aligns across 8 bases. The CDR3 covers 14 residues. V was pared by 2 bases and J by 8 bases, with 8 bases of the junction left unmatched. Per the germline V gene, CDR1 is SGHRS and CDR2 is YFSETQ. Here the CDR3 reads CASSFGGQGLGYTF. In DNA form, the CDR3 reads TGCGCCAGCAGCTTCGGAGGACAGGGTTTGGGCTACACCTTC.

This rearrangement joins TRBV11-2 to TRBJ1-4; D is unclear. V dropped 1 base and J dropped 7 bases, with 16 bases sitting between them. CDR1 is SGHAT, CDR2 FQNNGV, per germline. This CDR3 region has 16 residues. The CDR3 region is CASSLVLAGGREKLFF. The CDR3 DNA is TGTGCCAGCAGCTTAGTTTTGGCCGGCGGGCGTGAAAAACTGTTTTTT.

The chain employs TRBV29-1 and TRBJ2-5; 10 nucleotides line up with TRBD1. With V trimmed by 6 bases and J by 4 bases, 5 bases remained unmatched. Germline loops: CDR1 SQVTM, CDR2 ANQGSEA. This CDR3 is 13 amino acids long. The CDR3 DNA follows: TGCAGCGTACGACAGGGGGCAACAGAGACCCAGTACTTC. Its protein product is CSVRQGATETQYF.

This clone appeared a few times. This chain links TRBV6-5 with TRBJ1-1, with 10 positions matching TRBD1. The CDR3 covers 13 residues. Germline CDR1 and CDR2: MNHEY and SVGAGI. With V trimmed by 6 bases and J by 4 bases, 2 bases remained unmatched. The CDR3 is CASRRTGGTEAFF. The CDR3 DNA sequence: TGTGCCAGCAGACGGACAGGGGGCACTGAAGCTTTCTTT.

The J gene is TRBJ2-7, the V gene TRBV7-2; 10 nucleotides line up with TRBD2. Germline CDR1 SGHTA, CDR2 FQGNSA. V was clipped by 6 bases and J by 2 bases; unmatched bases: 4. This CDR3 contains 14 residues. As DNA, the CDR3 is TGTGCCAGCAGGAAAACTAGCGGGGCCTACGAGCAGTACTTC. It encodes CASRKTSGAYEQYF.

The V call is TRBV7-9, the J call TRBJ1-5, with TRBD1 as a possible D gene (6 bases). The CDR3 is 15 amino acids. Between the trimmed V and J ends, which lost 0 bases and 4 bases, there was a span of 10 bases. Germline V gene data show CDR1 as SEHNR and CDR2 as FQNEAQ (reference sequence). DNA of the CDR3: TGTGCCAGCAGCTTAGCGGGGGGGCCGAATCAGCCCCAGCATTTT. It encodes CASSLAGGPNQPQHF.

This chain uses TRBV23-1 with TRBJ1-1; tentative D call: TRBD1 (6 bases). TRBV23-1 carries the ORF label, with uncertain function. With 1 base removed from V and 3 bases from J, the gap between germline ends came to 21 bases. The CDR3 sequence is 18 residues long. CDR3 region: CASSQCDRPGWLDTEAFF. CDR3 DNA: TGCGCCAGCAGTCAATGTGACAGGCCTGGGTGGCTAGACACTGAAGCTTTCTTT.